This T cell receptor (beta chain) was obtained from a study of T-cell memory formation after mild COVID-19. TCRdb processed the 5' RACE reads anew with MiXCR; each CDR3 protein has one entry. Of about 190,000 distinct CDR3 sequences in the sample, roughly 30% were seen once. This CDR3 comprises 15 residues. Per the germline V gene, CDR1 is MDHEN and CDR2 is SYDVKM. V was trimmed by 1 base and J by 2 bases, leaving 9 bases between them. This clonotype was counted only a few times. The sample taken for sequencing was PBMCs or a T cell subset sorted from them (not recorded which). The chain has TRBV28 and TRBJ1-5, with D possibly matching TRBD1 (6 bases). The TCR sequence derives from an adult woman who had mild COVID-19 (a few samples of this study predate the infection). Cell type and time point are not known. The chain's CDR3 is CASSLFKGGNQPQHF. CDR3 DNA: TGTGCCAGCAGTTTATTTAAGGGGGGCAATCAGCCCCAGCATTTT.